The clone carrying this T cell receptor (beta chain) has just a few counts. Its specificity is unknown. This specimen comes from a study of response to subunit inactivated influenza vaccine. Whole-study results and caveats: The authors offered the suggestion that each seasonal influenza vaccination recruits few new T cells.

TCRdb independently ran MiXCR on the RT-PCR reads; one entry per CDR3 protein. This table has roughly 700,000 distinct CDR3 sequences, 14% appearing once. Sequences were derived from PBMCs from blood, sampled approximately 15 days before vaccination. The sequence was collected from a man aged 45-65 years who received an inactivated influenza vaccine.

In DNA form, the CDR3 reads TGTGCCAGCAGTGAGTTAGGGGTTCTAGCCAAAAACATTCAGTACTTC. The encoded protein is CASSELGVLAKNIQYF. The chain uses TRBV2 and TRBJ2-4; TRBD1 might be the D (5 bases). V lost 3 bases and J lost 0, with 12 bases in between. There are 16 residues in the CDR3. Germline V CDR1 and CDR2: SNHLY, FYNNEI.